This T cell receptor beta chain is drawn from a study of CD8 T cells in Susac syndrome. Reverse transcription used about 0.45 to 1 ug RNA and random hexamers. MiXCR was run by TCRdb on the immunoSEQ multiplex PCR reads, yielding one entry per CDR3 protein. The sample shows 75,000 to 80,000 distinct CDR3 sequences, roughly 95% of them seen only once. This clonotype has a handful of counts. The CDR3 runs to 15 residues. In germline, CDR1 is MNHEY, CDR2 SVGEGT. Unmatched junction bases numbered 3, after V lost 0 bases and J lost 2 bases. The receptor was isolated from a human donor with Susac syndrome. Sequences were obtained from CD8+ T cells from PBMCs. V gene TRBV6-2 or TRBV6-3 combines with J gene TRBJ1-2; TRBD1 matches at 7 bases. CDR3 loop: CASSYSRDSNYGYTF. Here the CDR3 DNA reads TGTGCCAGCAGTTACTCGAGGGACAGCAACTATGGCTACACCTTC.